These 30 T cell receptor beta chains originate from one sample sequenced in a study of cytomegalovirus exposure and HLA in healthy donors. The study ran its PCR with 60 Vbeta and 13 Jbeta primers. This table comes from immunoSEQ multiplex PCR, and its TCRdb copy is limited to in-frame clones, with some not included. The sample yields under 150,000 clones, around three quarters seen once. The sequenced sample was PBMCs. These receptors originate from a man younger than 45 in good health and CMV-seropositive.

J is TRBJ2-3 and V is TRBV5-1; TRBD2 aligns across 16 bases. V dropped 5 bases and J dropped 4; count of bases not matched to a gene: 7. The CDR3 loop spans 17 amino acids. CDR1 and CDR2 from the germline V gene are SGHRS and YFSETQ. The CDR3 here is CASSPGTSGGAADTQYF. The CDR3, as DNA: TGCGCCAGCAGTCCCGGGACTAGCGGGGGGGCAGCAGATACGCAGTATTTT.

J is TRBJ2-1 and V is TRBV27; D possibly corresponds to TRBD2 (6 bases). Trimming cost V 6 bases and J 10 bases, with 19 bases left between them. Germline V gene sequence: CDR1 MNHEY, CDR2 SMNVEV (reference sequence). The CDR3 totals 14 residues. The CDR3 nucleotides are TGTGCCAGCAGACCTAGCGTGTCGACCTACGAGCAGTTCTTC. This codes for CASRPSVSTYEQFF.

V is TRBV4-3 and J is TRBJ1-3, with a tentative D call TRBD1 (6 bases). The CDR3 has 17 residues. The V end lost 0 bases, the J end lost 3 bases, and 15 bases lay between the germline ends. Germline V gene lookup returns CDR1 LGHNA and CDR2 YSLEER. DNA of the CDR3: TGCGCCAGCAGCCAAGATCTTCAGACAGGCGGTGGAAACACCATATATTTT. Amino acids: CASSQDLQTGGGNTIYF.

The rearrangement joins TRBV7-6 to TRBJ1-2; TRBD1 matches at 8 bases. Trimming at V came to 1 base and at J to 3 bases, leaving 22 bases not matched to a gene. The CDR3 runs to 21 residues. Germline V gives CDR1 SGHVS, CDR2 FNYEAQ. The CDR3 nucleotides read TGTGCCAGCAGCTTAGACCGTCGACCAGGACAGGGAGGCGGCTTTGACTATGGCTACACCTTC. Residues: CASSLDRRPGQGGGFDYGYTF.

Notes on this clone: Germline is not matched at one junction end, which may reflect a read error. The V call is TRBV7-9, the J call TRBJ2-3; 8 nucleotides agree with TRBD1. CDR1 is SEHNR and CDR2 is FQNEAQ in the germline V gene (reference sequence). CDR3 length equals 16 residues. CDR3 residues: CSSSLLWTGSTDTQYF. The CDR3 nucleotides are TGTTCCAGCAGTCTTCTATGGACAGGGAGCACAGATACGCAGTATTTT.

Notes on this clone: At one boundary the junction diverges from the germline segment, which might be a read error. The chain joins TRBV4-2 to TRBJ2-5; TRBD2 matches 15 bases. Germline values: CDR1 LGHNA, CDR2 YNFKEQ. The CDR3 length is 15 residues. DNA of the CDR3: TGTGCCAGCAGCCAAGGGACTAGCGGGAGGGGTTTACTGGACTTC. It yields the protein CASSQGTSGRGLLDF.

The CDR3 here is CASSSGLAGEETQYF. The CDR3 DNA reads TGTGCCAGCAGCTCGGGACTAGCGGGGGAAGAGACCCAGTACTTC. The chain joins TRBV11-3 to TRBJ2-5; 14 bases match TRBD2. The V gene end was trimmed by 4 bases and the J gene end by 3 bases; junction bases not matched to a gene: 1. CDR1 is SGHNT and CDR2 is YENEEA in the germline V gene. This CDR3 is 15 amino acids long.

The chain has TRBV28 and TRBJ1-1; D ambiguous. The V end lost 4 bases, the J end lost 5 bases, and 5 bases lay between the germline ends. The CDR3 loop spans 11 amino acids. Germline CDR1 is MDHEN and CDR2 is SYDVKM. The CDR3 bases are TGTGCCAGCAGTTCAGTGACTGAAGCTTTCTTT. Encoded protein: CASSSVTEAFF.

The CDR3 DNA reads as TGTGCCAGCAGCGCCTCTCCCCAAGAGACCCAGTACTTC. Translation gives CASSASPQETQYF. The rearrangement uses TRBV9 and TRBJ2-5; D gene unclear. Germline V gene sequence: CDR1 SGDLS, CDR2 YYNGEE. The V and J ends lost 3 bases and 1 base respectively, with 7 bases between them. This CDR3 is built from 13 residues.

The chain is built from TRBV10-3 and TRBJ2-1, with D possibly TRBD2 on 5 matching bases. This CDR3 contains 14 residues. Between the trimmed V and J ends, which lost 2 bases and 6 bases, there was a span of 11 bases. The germline CDR1 and CDR2 sequences are ENHRY and SYGVKD. The DNA of the CDR3 is TGTGCCATCAGTGAGCGGGCTAGCTTCAATGAGCAGTTCTTC. It encodes CAISERASFNEQFF.

V gene TRBV6-4 combines with J gene TRBJ2-3; D is undetermined. V lost 6 bases, J lost 5 bases, and 6 bases lay in between. From germline, CDR1 is MRHNA and CDR2 SNTAGT. This CDR3 is 11 amino acids long. The CDR3, as DNA: TGTGCCAGCAGGGTCGGAGATACGCAGTATTTT. This gives the protein CASRVGDTQYF.

This chain joins TRBV7-9 and TRBJ1-1; D is possibly TRBD1 (6 bases). This CDR3 comprises 15 residues. V shed 4 bases and J shed 7 bases, with 19 bases lying between them. Germline V gene lookup returns CDR1 SEHNR and CDR2 FQNEAQ (reference sequence). CDR3 amino acids: CASSYTTSGAVEAFF. The CDR3 DNA reads as TGTGCCAGCAGCTACACAACTTCAGGGGCTGTTGAAGCTTTCTTT.

The chain links TRBV19 to TRBJ1-4; 10 bases are a match to TRBD1. The germline gives CDR1 LNHDA, CDR2 SQIVND (reference sequence). Trimming took 11 bases from V and 4 from J; bases not matched to a gene: 4. This CDR3 has 13 residues. CDR3 in amino acids: CAARDRGNEKLFF. CDR3 nucleotides: TGTGCCGCCCGGGACAGGGGTAATGAAAAACTGTTTTTT.

V is TRBV6-1 and J is TRBJ2-3, with 11 positions matching TRBD2. The trim removed 5 bases at V and 6 bases at J, leaving 7 bases unmatched. The CDR3 covers 15 residues. Germline lookup yields CDR1 MNHNS and CDR2 SASEGT. The CDR3 DNA follows: TGTGCCAGCAGTCCAGAGACTAGCGGGGCGGATACGCAGTATTTT. This encodes CASSPETSGADTQYF.

This chain links TRBV10-3 with TRBJ2-1; tentatively, D is TRBD2 (6 bases). This CDR3 has 17 residues. Germline values: CDR1 ENHRY, CDR2 SYGVKD. V was clipped by 1 base and J by 7 bases, with 20 bases between them. This chain's CDR3 is CAISEWDTGAPGNEQFF. The CDR3 DNA follows: TGTGCCATCAGTGAGTGGGATACGGGAGCCCCGGGGAATGAGCAGTTCTTC.

The chain uses TRBV27 and TRBJ1-5; D uncertain. V dropped 4 bases and J dropped 0 bases, with 7 bases sitting between them. This CDR3 spans 14 amino acids. Germline CDR1 reads MNHEY; CDR2 reads SMNVEV (reference sequence). The CDR3: CASSWRNSNQPQHF. The CDR3 DNA sequence: TGTGCCAGCAGTTGGCGGAATAGCAATCAGCCCCAGCATTTT.

The V call is TRBV27, the J call TRBJ2-7, with TRBD1 matching over 9 bases. In germline, CDR1 is MNHEY, CDR2 SMNVEV (reference sequence). The CDR3 covers 15 residues. V shed 1 base, J shed 3 bases, and the junction held 4 bases outside the gene matches. CDR3 loop: CASSLLQGANYEQYF. The CDR3 nucleotides read TGTGCCAGCAGTTTATTACAGGGGGCAAACTACGAGCAGTACTTC.

The gene calls are TRBV6-6 and TRBJ1-1; unclear D gene. The ends were cut back, 4 bases at V and 2 bases at J, with 11 bases in the middle. The V gene's germline CDR1 is MNHNY and CDR2 SVGAGI (reference sequence). The CDR3 totals 14 residues. CDR3 nucleotides: TGTGCCAGCAGTTCCGGGGAATTAAACACTGAAGCTTTCTTT. Translated, it gives CASSSGELNTEAFF.

This clone was detected once. The CDR3 spells CASSLTGGGGIYNEQFF. The CDR3 nucleotides read TGTGCCAGCAGCCTCACAGGGGGCGGAGGGATCTACAATGAGCAGTTCTTC. V and J are TRBV6-4 and TRBJ2-1; TRBD1 matches 9 bases. The germline CDR1 and CDR2 sequences are MRHNA and SNTAGT. V dropped 6 bases and J dropped 3; count of bases not matched to a gene: 12. This CDR3 contains 17 residues.

The DNA of the CDR3 is TGTGCCAGCAGTCGGGACAGGGAAACCTATGGCTACACCTTC. It translates to CASSRDRETYGYTF. The chain carries TRBV2 and TRBJ1-2, with 9 bases fitting TRBD1. J gave up 4 bases and V 5 bases, and 5 bases lay outside the gene matches. This CDR3 spans 14 amino acids. Germline loops: CDR1 SNHLY, CDR2 FYNNEI.

This clone turned up a few times. The J gene is TRBJ1-1, the V gene TRBV4-3; D is unclear. Germline values: CDR1 LGHNA, CDR2 YSLEER. CDR3 length equals 13 residues. V gave up 0 bases and J gave up 6 bases, with 8 bases separating them. CDR3 coding DNA: TGCGCCAGCAGCCAAGATTGGGAGTCTGAAGCTTTCTTT. Protein: CASSQDWESEAFF.

The CDR3, as DNA: TGTGCCAGCAGCTTCACCAGGGTCTCTGGAAACACCATATATTTT. It encodes CASSFTRVSGNTIYF. This rearrangement joins TRBV11-2 to TRBJ1-3; D may be TRBD1 (5 bases). This CDR3 spans 15 amino acids. Germline V gives CDR1 SGHAT, CDR2 FQNNGV. V was shortened by 3 bases and J by 0 bases, with 9 bases between the two germline ends.

The chain couples TRBV13 to TRBJ2-5, with 10 bases identical to TRBD1. V was clipped by 5 bases and J by 5 bases; unmatched bases: 8. In germline, CDR1 is PRHDT, CDR2 FYEKMQ (reference sequence). The CDR3 has 15 residues. DNA for the CDR3: TGTGCCAGCAGCCCATCCGGGACAGGGGTGGAGACCCAGTACTTC. This translates into CASSPSGTGVETQYF. The entire variable domain, with the rest obtained from reference TRBV13 and TRBJ2-5, is as follows: AAGVIQSPRHLIKEKRETATLKCYPIPRHDTVYWYQQGPGQDPQFLISFYEKMQSDKGSIPDRFSAQQFSDYHSELNMSSLELGDSALYFCASSPSGTGVETQYFGPGTRLLVL.

The chain links TRBV11-1 to TRBJ2-7, with D perhaps matching TRBD2 (6 bases). The CDR3 consists of 15 residues. Germline V gene data show CDR1 as SGHAT and CDR2 as FQDESV (reference sequence). V was clipped by 3 bases and J by 3 bases, with 15 bases between them. DNA of the CDR3: TGTGCCAGCAGCTTGTCCGGGAGAACCCTCTACGAGCAGTACTTC. Amino acid sequence: CASSLSGRTLYEQYF.

This clone was detected only once. The chain is built from TRBV9 and TRBJ2-1, with D possibly TRBD2 on 5 matching bases. This CDR3 spans 16 amino acids. Germline CDR1 is SGDLS and CDR2 is YYNGEE. V was pared by 4 bases and J by 8 bases, with 22 bases between. DNA for the CDR3: TGTGCCAGCAGCAAGAGGACTCAAAACCTTGAGGATGAGCAGTTCTTC. Its protein is CASSKRTQNLEDEQFF.

As concerns this clone: A read error may produce the germline difference seen at one junction end. The chain employs TRBV12-5 and TRBJ2-1; no clear D. Germline V gives CDR1 LGHNT, CDR2 FRNRAP. There are 11 residues in the CDR3. The CDR3 DNA sequence: TGTGCTAGTGGTTTGTACAGTGAGCAGTTCTTC. This gives the protein CASGLYSEQFF.

The chain combines TRBV15 with TRBJ2-2; TRBD2 might be the D (5 bases). The germline gives CDR1 LNHNV, CDR2 YYDKDF (reference sequence). The CDR3 is 14 residues long. V was trimmed by 7 bases and J by 3 bases, leaving 12 bases between them. The CDR3 loop is CATMSREDTGELFF. CDR3 coding DNA: TGTGCCACCATGTCGAGGGAAGACACCGGGGAGCTGTTTTTT.

The chain links TRBV9 to TRBJ2-7, with D maybe TRBD2 (6 bases). The V gene's germline CDR1 is SGDLS and CDR2 YYNGEE. The V gene lost 7 bases and the J gene lost 0 bases, with 17 bases spanning the gap. The CDR3 extends over 15 amino acids. The CDR3 protein is CASSSGVGNSYEQYF. The CDR3 DNA sequence: TGTGCCAGCTCCTCGGGGGTGGGGAACTCCTACGAGCAGTACTTC.

This clone was counted a few times. The V and J genes are TRBV9 and TRBJ1-1, with D uncertain. V was cut by 4 bases and J by 5 bases, with 15 bases left in between. Per germline, CDR1 SGDLS and CDR2 YYNGEE. The CDR3 contains 14 residues. CDR3 in amino acids: CASSQAWSGTEAFF. CDR3 DNA sequence: TGTGCCAGCAGCCAAGCGTGGAGCGGGACTGAAGCTTTCTTT. Based on the CDR3 plus reference TRBV9 and TRBJ1-1, the full variable domain is DSGVTQTPKHLITATGQRVTLRCSPRSGDLSVYWYQQSLDQGLQFLIQYYNGEERAKGNILERFSAQQFPDLHSELNLSSLELGDSALYFCASSQAWSGTEAFFGQGTRLTVV.

This rearrangement joins TRBV28 to TRBJ1-5; D remains unclear. Germline CDR1 reads MDHEN; CDR2 reads SYDVKM. The CDR3 sequence is 20 residues long. V was clipped by 6 bases and J by 0 bases, with 27 bases between them. CDR3 sequence reads: CASRPTGFRPYQYSNQPQHF. Here the CDR3 DNA reads TGTGCCAGCAGACCTACTGGCTTCAGGCCGTATCAATATAGCAATCAGCCCCAGCATTTT.